The entry that follows covers one T cell receptor beta chain sequence. This likely reflects a read error, since a far larger clone is one base away. At deep level, the assay was performed. The authors ran unsorted PBMC replicate PCRs on roughly 330 ng DNA, about 30,000 T cell genomes. The assay was immunoSEQ multiplex PCR, and TCRdb's table has in-frame clones only and misses some. The repertoire holds about 460,000 clones, around 77% seen once, with more than 10% in the top ten. The CDR3 sequence is 14 residues long. CDR1 and CDR2 (germline): SGHRS, YFSETQ. The data originate from a study of shared clonotypes between healthy human individuals.

The receptor comes from a woman aged 40 to 50 in good health. Some clones in this sample may be carry-over from other donors' samples. The material sequenced was PBMCs. The rearrangement links TRBV5-1 to TRBJ2-5; D remains ambiguous. CDR3 sequence reads: CANSPLLPSETQYF. The CDR3 DNA reads as TGCGCCAACAGCCCTCTCCTCCCCTCTGAGACCCAGTACTTC.